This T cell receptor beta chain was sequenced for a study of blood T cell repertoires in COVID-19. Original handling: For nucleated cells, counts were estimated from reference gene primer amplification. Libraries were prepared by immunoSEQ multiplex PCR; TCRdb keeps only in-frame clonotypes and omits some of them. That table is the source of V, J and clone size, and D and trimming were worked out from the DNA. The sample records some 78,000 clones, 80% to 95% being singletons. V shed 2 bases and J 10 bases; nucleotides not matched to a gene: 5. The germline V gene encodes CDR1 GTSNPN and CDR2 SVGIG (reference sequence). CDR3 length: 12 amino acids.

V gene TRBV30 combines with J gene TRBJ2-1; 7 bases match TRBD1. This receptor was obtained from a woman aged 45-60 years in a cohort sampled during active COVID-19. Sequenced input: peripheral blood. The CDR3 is CAWSILGGEQFF. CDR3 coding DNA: TGTGCCTGGAGTATATTAGGGGGCGAGCAGTTCTTC.